A single T cell receptor beta chain is shown here with its context. Antigen specificity is unknown. This CDR3 spans 13 amino acids. The germline V gene has CDR1 LGHDT and CDR2 YNNKEL (reference sequence). With V trimmed by 6 bases and J by 8 bases, 8 bases remained unmatched. The sample comes from a study of T-cell memory formation after mild COVID-19. Study-level results: Among contracting clones, CD4+ were mainly CM/EM and CD8+ enriched in EMRA.

Each CDR3 protein gets one entry after TCRdb re-called the 5' RACE reads with MiXCR. The sample consists of hundreds of thousands of distinct CDR3 sequences, approximately 29% of them appearing once. The J gene is TRBJ1-1, the V gene TRBV3-1; 8 nucleotides align to TRBD1. The TCR comes from an adult woman who had mild COVID-19 (a few samples of this study predate the infection). Cell type and time point are not known. The sequenced sample consisted of PBMCs or a T cell subset sorted from them (not recorded which). The CDR3 DNA is TGTGCCAGCAGAGAGACAGGGGTGGTGGAAGCTTTCTTT. Its protein product is CASRETGVVEAFF.